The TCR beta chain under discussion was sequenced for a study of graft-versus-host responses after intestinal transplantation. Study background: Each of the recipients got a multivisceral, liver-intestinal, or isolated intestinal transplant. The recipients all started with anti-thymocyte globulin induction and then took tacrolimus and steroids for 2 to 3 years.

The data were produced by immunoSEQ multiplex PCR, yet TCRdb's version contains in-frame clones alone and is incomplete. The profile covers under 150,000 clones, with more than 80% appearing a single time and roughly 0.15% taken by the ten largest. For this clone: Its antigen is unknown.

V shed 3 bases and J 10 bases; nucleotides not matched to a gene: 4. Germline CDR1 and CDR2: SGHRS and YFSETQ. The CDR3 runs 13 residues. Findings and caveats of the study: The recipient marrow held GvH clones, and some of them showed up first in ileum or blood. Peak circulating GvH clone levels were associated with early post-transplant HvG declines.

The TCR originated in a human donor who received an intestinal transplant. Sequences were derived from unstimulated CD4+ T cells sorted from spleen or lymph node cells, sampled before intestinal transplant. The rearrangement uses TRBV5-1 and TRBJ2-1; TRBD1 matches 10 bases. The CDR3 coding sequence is TGCGCCAGCAGCTCCACGGACAGGGGGGAGCAGTTCTTC. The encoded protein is CASSSTDRGEQFF.